This T cell receptor beta chain was sequenced for a study of CD8+ T cells in alopecia areata (dated by TCRdb to the late 2010s). Notes on the research overall: Treated patients were enrolled in an open-label pilot trial of oral tofacitinib at 5 to 10 mg twice daily for moderate-to-severe alopecia areata. Scalp clonality was compared across normal scalp (n=4), patchy alopecia areata scalp (n=8), and alopecia totalis/universalis scalp (n=8). The RNA source kit depended on sample type: the PAXgene miRNA kit for fixed scalp, the miRNeasy kit for PBMCs, and the RNeasy kit for mouse skin. To study T cell clonal expansion in alopecia areata, the researchers applied high-throughput TCRbeta sequencing to both the C3H/HeJ mouse model and human patients. TCRbeta CDR3 regions were amplified by immunoSEQ multiplex PCR using 35 Vbeta forward and 13 Jbeta reverse primers. For the treated patients, the SALT score, which quantifies what percentage of scalp surface area is affected, served as the measure of disease severity. Tofacitinib was given for 6 to 18 months, followed by 6 months of follow-up off drug to assess delayed response and recurrence. Tofacitinib-treated patients had biopsies at baseline and at 4 and 24 weeks of treatment, with a later scalp biopsy in several patients. Scalp tissue and sorted CD4+ and CD8+ peripheral blood T cells from patchy and totalis/universalis alopecia areata patients and from healthy controls were covered by human TCRbeta sequencing.

The germline V gene sets CDR1 to MGHRA and CDR2 to YSYEKL. The CDR3, from cysteine to phenylalanine, totals 14 residues. This entry keeps only the CDR3 DNA: 42 bases, framed from base 1. Trimming costs V 0 bases and J 4 bases, and their ends lie 7 bases apart. What the study reported, not specific to this receptor: Many expanded lesional clones persisted in scalp and blood during tofacitinib treatment, which may partly explain relapse after stopping treatment. Unlike mouse skin, where gammadelta T cells dominate, normal human skin contains resident alphabeta T cells that get sequenced too, which complicates analysis of the scalp TCR repertoire. Scalp clonality and the number of expanded CD8+ clones among the top 100 scalp clones were significantly decreased by tofacitinib. Shared TCR sequences between patients were less evident than in mice, which may be partly attributable to HLA diversity in the patient population. Lesional scalp, especially in alopecia totalis/universalis, showed higher clonality and more expanded CD8+ clones than normal scalp, suggesting antigenic drive. Because the treated cohort was small and had just a single nonresponder, larger studies are needed to establish links between baseline CD8+ expansion and response.

To prepare the library, the immunoSEQ multiplex PCR assay was applied. For TCR sequencing, RNA was extracted from every sample and reverse transcribed into cDNA to serve as template. First-strand cDNA was synthesized using SuperScript III with a 2:1 mix of oligo-dT and random hexamers. A synthetic immune receptor repertoire was used to gauge amplification bias, and whatever bias remained was removed computationally. The source study handled its data this way. Raw reads were preprocessed to remove errors, and CDR3 was defined according to IMGT conventions as the region from the conserved cysteine to phenylalanine. Clonality was calculated as 1 minus Shannon entropy normalized by log2 of the number of productive unique TCRs. Whether each scalp clone was CD4 or CD8 was inferred by checking scalp TCRbeta sequences against the CD4 and CD8 repertoires from sorted blood. TCRdb limited this immuneACCESS table to in-frame rearrangements with V and J called. A share of clones is missing; checked studies link under half to unresolved V genes, and the rest is unexplained. The V and J calls and clone size come from that table; D and trimming were worked out from the DNA. For this sample the table gives around 190,000 clones, of which 64% were detected only once. The leading ten clones occupy about 4.2% of the sample.

As concerns this clone: What antigen it recognizes has not been identified. One base away there is no much larger clone; base qualities are not given.

The time point label for this specimen denotes: around 4 weeks on oral tofacitinib. Explained via the paper, the treatment or condition label denotes: oral pan-JAK inhibitor, 5-10 mg twice daily. Lesional scalp punch biopsies and peripheral blood were collected from alopecia areata patients. PBMCs were isolated by density centrifugation and stained for CD3, CD4 and CD8, after which CD4+ and CD8+ T cells were sorted on a FACSAria. This TCR was recovered from a human donor with alopecia areata. The source was CD4+ T cells sorted from blood, collected at week 4, from a patient treated with tofacitinib. Recombination linked TRBV4-1 to TRBJ1-5, with the D gene not clear enough to name. The CDR3 has the sequence CASSQDGLNQPQHF. The sequence in DNA is TGCGCCAGCAGCCAAGATGGTTTGAATCAGCCCCAGCATTTT.